Reported below is one T cell receptor beta chain. The antigen remains undetermined. The sample belongs to a study of cytomegalovirus exposure and HLA in healthy donors. Overall study results and limits: Some V segments (TRBV6-2 and TRBV6-3 among them) were excluded as indistinguishable. Later analysis placed DRB1 highest and HLA-C lowest in TCR association rates, which differed by HLA locus. CMV antigen specificity of a few CMV-associated chains was confirmed in vitro.

This CDR3 is built from 15 residues. The V gene end was trimmed by 0 bases and the J gene end by 6 bases; junction bases not matched to a gene: 3. The germline V gene has CDR1 LNHDA and CDR2 SQIVND (reference sequence). Researchers ran the PCR with 60 Vbeta and 13 Jbeta primers. Authors' data handling: Among the unique TCR beta chains that a later analysis counted, about 86 million in all, 10 million to 11 million were shared. The method was immunoSEQ multiplex PCR; TCRdb's version includes in-frame clones alone and lacks a portion of them. The V and J calls and the clone size are those of that table, but D and trimming were determined from the DNA. The data hold around 80,000 clones, with under 65% observed a single time.

Sequenced material: PBMCs. The receptor comes from a male donor in good health and CMV-seropositive. The chain uses TRBV19 and TRBJ1-5; 9 bases fit TRBD1. CDR3 DNA sequence: TGTGCCAGTAGTATAGATCGGGACAGGGCTCAGCCCCAGCATTTT. Its translation: CASSIDRDRAQPQHF.